Listed here are 6 T cell receptor beta chains from one sample, sequenced in a study of response to subunit inactivated influenza vaccine. A single record per CDR3 protein comes from TCRdb applying MiXCR to the RT-PCR reads. The repertoire holds fewer than 600,000 distinct CDR3 sequences, approximately 7.2% seen once, with around 13% in the top ten. This sample comprised PBMCs from blood, obtained roughly 24 months after vaccination. The receptors shown here come from a man aged 50-75 years who received an inactivated influenza vaccine.

This clonotype was seen a few times. The rearrangement joins TRBV15 to TRBJ1-1; D remains unclear. The CDR3 consists of 13 residues. The ends were cut back, 0 bases at V and 6 bases at J, with 8 bases in the middle. The germline gives CDR1 LNHNV, CDR2 YYDKDF (reference sequence). This CDR3 reads CATSRDEGAEAFF. DNA of the CDR3: TGTGCCACCAGCAGAGACGAGGGAGCTGAAGCTTTCTTT. Together with reference TRBV15 and TRBJ1-1, the CDR3 gives the full variable domain: DAMVIQNPRYQVTQFGKPVTLSCSQTLNHNVMYWYQQKSSQAPKLLFHYYDKDFNNEADTPDNFQSRRPNTSFCFLDIRSPGLGDTAMYLCATSRDEGAEAFFGQGTRLTVV.

The chain employs TRBV6-1 and TRBJ2-7; 7 positions agree with TRBD2. The trim removed 5 bases at V and 5 bases at J, leaving 9 bases unmatched. The germline V gene has CDR1 MNHNS and CDR2 SASEGT. The CDR3 sequence is 14 residues long. As DNA, the CDR3 is TGTGCCAGCAGTCTCGGGGTTGCGGGGGACGAGCAGTACTTC. This sequence encodes CASSLGVAGDEQYF.

This clonotype was detected many times. The rearrangement links TRBV5-5 to TRBJ2-2, with D perhaps matching TRBD2 (6 bases). The germline V gene encodes CDR1 SGHKS and CDR2 YYEKEE (reference sequence). With 0 bases removed from V and 4 bases from J, the gap between germline ends came to 10 bases. The CDR3 has 15 amino acids. The CDR3 bases are TGTGCCAGCAGCTTGGTTAGCGGACCCACCGGGGAGCTGTTTTTT. Its protein is CASSLVSGPTGELFF. The full variable domain, rest sourced from reference TRBV5-5 and TRBJ2-2, is DAGVTQSPTHLIKTRGQQVTLRCSPISGHKSVSWYQQVLGQGPQFIFQYYEKEERGRGNFPDRFSARQFPNYSSELNVNALLLGDSALYLCASSLVSGPTGELFFGEGSRLTVL.

At least ten counts were recorded for this clonotype. The V call is TRBV4-3, the J call TRBJ2-5, with 9 nucleotides matching TRBD1. CDR1 and CDR2 from the germline V gene are LGHNA and YSLEER. The CDR3 has 16 residues. V was pared by 0 bases and J by 6 bases, with 8 bases of the junction left unmatched. CDR3 amino acids: CASSQESGTGRQTQYF. The CDR3 DNA sequence: TGCGCCAGCAGCCAAGAATCAGGGACAGGGAGACAGACCCAGTACTTC.

The V and J genes are TRBV5-1 and TRBJ1-5; 8 positions agree with TRBD1. The CDR3 extends over 17 amino acids. Trimming at V came to 1 base and at J to 0 bases, leaving 6 bases not matched to a gene. CDR1 is SGHRS, CDR2 YFSETQ, per germline. The DNA for the CDR3 is TGCGCCAGCAGCTTGTCAGGGGGCCCTTATAGCAATCAGCCCCAGCATTTT. This gives the protein CASSLSGGPYSNQPQHF.

This clonotype has only a few counts. This chain uses TRBV7-9 with TRBJ2-1; D gene uncertain. This CDR3 is built from 13 residues. Germline values: CDR1 SEHNR, CDR2 FQNEAQ (reference sequence). V lost 5 bases to trimming and J lost 5 bases, with 10 bases between them. CDR3 sequence: CASSHINNNEQFF. Here the CDR3 DNA reads TGTGCCAGCAGCCACATTAATAACAATGAGCAGTTCTTC.